Below are 3 T cell receptor beta chains sequenced from a single sample in a study of T cell responses to AZD1222 COVID-19 vaccine. TCRdb's copy holds only in-frame clones and misses some; the assay was immunoSEQ multiplex PCR. Counted here are 35,000 to 55,000 clones, approximately 86% occurring once; the ten biggest clones make up over 40%. The source was peripheral blood, collected on day 0 of AZD1222 vaccination. These receptors came from an adult in good health.

The chain recombines TRBV5-4 with TRBJ2-3; D is uncertain. Germline V gives CDR1 SGHNT, CDR2 YYREEE (reference sequence). This CDR3 has 12 residues. The V end lost 5 bases, the J end lost 4 bases, and 8 bases lay between the germline ends. The CDR3 region has the DNA TGTGCCAGCAGTAGCCCCTCAGATACGCAGTATTTT. Protein sequence: CASSSPSDTQYF.

The V call is TRBV6-5, the J call TRBJ1-1; D not resolved. The CDR3 loop spans 13 amino acids. Germline V gene lookup returns CDR1 MNHEY and CDR2 SVGAGI. V gave up 2 bases and J gave up 1 base, with 5 bases separating them. For the CDR3, the DNA is TGTGCCAGCAGTTACACTAGGAACACTGAAGCTTTCTTT. Protein sequence: CASSYTRNTEAFF.

The rearrangement uses TRBV7-6 and TRBJ2-1; D not certain. The CDR3 covers 11 residues. The V gene's germline CDR1 is SGHVS and CDR2 FNYEAQ. V lost 5 bases and J 8 bases, leaving 7 bases between the germline ends. CDR3 sequence reads: CASSLVHEQFF. The DNA of the CDR3 is TGTGCCAGCAGCCTAGTGCATGAGCAGTTCTTC.